The clone carrying this T cell receptor (beta chain) was recorded at least ten times. MiXCR was run by TCRdb on the 5' RACE reads, yielding one entry per CDR3 protein. Among about 140,000 distinct CDR3 sequences listed, roughly 4% were seen once. The data were taken from a study of human T cells and chemical hapten exposure. It was unfractionated whole blood from which total RNA was extracted. The clonotype originates from a female donor in good health.

Here the CDR3 reads CSARDRVSGQETQYF. CDR3 nucleotide sequence: TGCAGTGCTAGAGATCGGGTCTCGGGCCAAGAGACCCAGTACTTC. This sequence joins TRBV20-1 and TRBJ2-5; D is ambiguous. The CDR3 is made up of 15 amino acids. Germline-derived CDR1 and CDR2 are DFQATT and SNEGSKA (reference sequence). V gave up 0 bases and J gave up 1 base, with 12 bases separating them.